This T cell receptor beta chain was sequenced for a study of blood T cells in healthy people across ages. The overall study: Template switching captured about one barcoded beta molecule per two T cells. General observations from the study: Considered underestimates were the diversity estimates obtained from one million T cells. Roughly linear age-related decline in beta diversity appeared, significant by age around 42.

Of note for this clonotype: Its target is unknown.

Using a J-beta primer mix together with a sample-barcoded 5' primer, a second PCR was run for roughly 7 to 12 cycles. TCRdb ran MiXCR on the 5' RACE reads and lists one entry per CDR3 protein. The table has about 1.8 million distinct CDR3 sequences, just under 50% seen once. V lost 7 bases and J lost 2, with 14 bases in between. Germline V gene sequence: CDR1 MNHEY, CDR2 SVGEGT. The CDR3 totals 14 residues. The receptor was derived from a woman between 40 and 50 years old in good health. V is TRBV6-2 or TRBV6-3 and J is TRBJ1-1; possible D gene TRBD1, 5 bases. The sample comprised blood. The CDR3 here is CASNGTGPNTEAFF. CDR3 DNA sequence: TGTGCCAGCAATGGTACGGGACCCAACACTGAAGCTTTCTTT.